What follows are 20 T cell receptor beta chains derived from one specimen sequenced in a study of blood T cell repertoires in COVID-19. TCRdb keeps only in-frame clones here, not all; method: immunoSEQ multiplex PCR. The sample comprises a few hundred thousand clones, approximately 89% of which are singletons, and 1.7% rests with the top ten. The sequenced sample was PBMCs or T cells enriched from blood (not recorded which). These TCRs come from a woman aged 30 to 39 who had recovered from COVID-19.

The chain couples TRBV27 to TRBJ1-2; 12 nucleotides match TRBD1. The germline V gene encodes CDR1 MNHEY and CDR2 SMNVEV (reference sequence). The CDR3 loop spans 17 amino acids. The V and J ends lost 0 bases and 7 bases, in that order; junction bases with no gene match: 9. As DNA, the CDR3 is TGTGCCAGCAGTTTATCCCCCGGGACAGGGGGCGCAGGTGGCTACACCTTC. Residues: CASSLSPGTGGAGGYTF.

This clone was detected once. The chain couples TRBV7-9 to TRBJ2-6; 9 nucleotides align to TRBD1. Per the germline V gene, CDR1 is SEHNR and CDR2 is FQNEAQ (reference sequence). This CDR3 comprises 16 residues. Losses at the gene ends were 1 base for V and 4 bases for J; bases not matched to a gene: 2. CDR3 protein: CASSLGQGVGANVLTF. CDR3 nucleotides: TGTGCCAGCAGCTTAGGACAGGGGGTAGGGGCCAACGTCCTGACTTTC.

This clone was picked up many times. This chain links TRBV6-2 or TRBV6-3 with TRBJ2-5; TRBD2 matches at 10 bases. Trimming took 6 bases from V and 5 from J; bases not matched to a gene: 12. There are 16 residues in the CDR3. Germline V gene data show CDR1 as MNHEY and CDR2 as SVGEGT. The CDR3 DNA reads as TGTGCCAGCAGCCCCCGGACTAGCGGCCGTGGTGAGACCCAGTACTTC. Amino acids: CASSPRTSGRGETQYF.

The rearrangement uses TRBV28 and TRBJ1-3; the match to TRBD1 covers 10 bases. Trimming at V came to 0 bases and at J to 0 bases, leaving 11 bases not matched to a gene. This CDR3 is built from 20 residues. The germline gives CDR1 MDHEN, CDR2 SYDVKM. The CDR3 spells CASSLWPGTGDLHSGNTIYF. The CDR3 DNA reads TGTGCCAGCAGTTTATGGCCCGGGACAGGGGATCTACACTCTGGAAACACCATATATTTT.

This clone was counted a few times. J is TRBJ1-1 and V is TRBV2, with D possibly being TRBD1 (5 bases). Germline V lookup: CDR1 SNHLY, CDR2 FYNNEI. The ends were cut back, 9 bases at V and 5 bases at J, with 16 bases in the middle. The length of the CDR3 is 13 residues. In DNA form, the CDR3 reads TGTGCCAGTTACCCTGGGGGGAGGACTGAAGCTTTCTTT. Translated: CASYPGGRTEAFF.

The CDR3 here is CASSSQGQTNEKLFF. The CDR3, as DNA: TGTGCCAGCAGTTCTCAGGGACAGACTAATGAAAAACTGTTTTTT. The chain carries TRBV28 and TRBJ1-4; 7 bases are a match to TRBD1. Germline V lookup: CDR1 MDHEN, CDR2 SYDVKM. Losses at the gene ends were 4 bases for V and 2 bases for J; bases not matched to a gene: 4. The CDR3 is 15 amino acids.

The rearrangement uses TRBV19 and TRBJ2-3; D is unresolved. The V end was cut by 4 bases, the J end by 2 bases, with 13 bases between. This CDR3 comprises 15 residues. In germline, CDR1 is LNHDA, CDR2 SQIVND (reference sequence). CDR3 sequence reads: CASSNPLINTDTQYF. In DNA form, the CDR3 reads TGTGCCAGTAGTAACCCACTTATTAACACAGATACGCAGTATTTT. The full variable domain, with the rest looked up from reference TRBV19 and TRBJ2-3, is DGGITQSPKYLFRKEGQNVTLSCEQNLNHDAMYWYRQDPGQGLRLIYYSQIVNDFQKGDIAEGYSVSREKKESFPLTVTSAQKNPTAFYLCASSNPLINTDTQYFGPGTRLTVL.

CDR3 coding DNA: TGTGCCAGCAGCGTAGCTACAGGGAGCTCCTACGAGCAGTACTTC. It codes for CASSVATGSSYEQYF. The V and J genes are TRBV9 and TRBJ2-7; the D gene is possibly TRBD1 (6 bases). This CDR3 has 15 residues. Germline V gene lookup returns CDR1 SGDLS and CDR2 YYNGEE. The ends were cut back, 0 bases at V and 0 bases at J, with 10 bases in the middle. Complete variable domain (other parts from reference TRBV9 and TRBJ2-7): DSGVTQTPKHLITATGQRVTLRCSPRSGDLSVYWYQQSLDQGLQFLIQYYNGEERAKGNILERFSAQQFPDLHSELNLSSLELGDSALYFCASSVATGSSYEQYFGPGTRLTVT.

This clone came up once. This chain connects TRBV6-5 to TRBJ1-1; D is unresolved. Germline CDR1 MNHEY, CDR2 SVGAGI. This CDR3 spans 12 amino acids. Between the trimmed V and J ends, which lost 6 bases and 5 bases, there was a span of 10 bases. The DNA of the CDR3 is TGTGCCAGCAGGGTTAGTTATACTGAAGCTTTCTTT. Its protein is CASRVSYTEAFF.

This chain joins TRBV11-2 and TRBJ2-1; D gene uncertain. The CDR3 is 14 residues long. Germline lookup yields CDR1 SGHAT and CDR2 FQNNGV. The V end lost 3 bases, the J end lost 7 bases, and 13 bases lay between the germline ends. CDR3 DNA: TGTGCCAGCAGCTTCAGCGTAACACTGAATGAGCAGTTCTTC. Its protein product is CASSFSVTLNEQFF.

The V gene is TRBV2, the J gene TRBJ1-2; D is possibly TRBD1 (5 bases). Germline assignment: CDR1 SNHLY and CDR2 FYNNEI. Trimming shortened V by 6 bases and J by 5 bases, and 16 bases separated the two germline ends. This CDR3 spans 14 amino acids. The CDR3 protein is CASSQGGSNYGYTF. DNA of the CDR3: TGTGCCAGCAGCCAGGGTGGCTCCAATTATGGCTACACCTTC.

This rearrangement joins TRBV28 to TRBJ2-7; D uncertain. Trimming left V 7 bases short and J 3 bases short, with 16 bases between. Germline CDR1 and CDR2: MDHEN and SYDVKM. This CDR3 spans 14 amino acids. CDR3 in amino acids: CASTPDGPLYEQYF. DNA of the CDR3: TGTGCCAGCACTCCAGATGGTCCCCTCTACGAGCAGTACTTC.

CDR3 loop: CASSLKGVRGYTF. CDR3 in DNA: TGTGCCAGCAGTCTCAAGGGGGTCAGGGGCTACACCTTC. V gene TRBV12-3 or TRBV12-4 combines with J gene TRBJ1-2, with TRBD1 as a possible D gene (6 bases). The length of the CDR3 is 13 residues. The V gene lost 5 bases and the J gene lost 8 bases, with 15 bases spanning the gap.

The genes are TRBV6-5 and TRBJ1-2, with D tentatively TRBD1 (5 bases). CDR3 size: 14 residues. Germline-derived CDR1 and CDR2 are MNHEY and SVGAGI. Deletions cut 2 bases from V and 4 bases from J, with 11 bases between. The CDR3 spells CASSYTRQSYGYTF. Here the CDR3 DNA reads TGTGCCAGCAGTTACACCAGACAGAGCTATGGCTACACCTTC.

This chain uses TRBV24-1 with TRBJ2-5; D is uncertain. The V gene lost 0 bases and the J gene lost 5 bases, with 6 bases spanning the gap. Germline CDR1 reads KGHDR; CDR2 reads SFDVKD. The CDR3 covers 13 residues. The CDR3 is CATSDLRLETQYF. The DNA of the CDR3 is TGTGCCACCAGTGATTTGCGGTTGGAGACCCAGTACTTC.

The chain links TRBV12-3 or TRBV12-4 to TRBJ2-1; no firm D call. The V gene lost 2 bases and the J gene lost 9 bases, with 8 bases spanning the gap. The CDR3 spans 12 residues. CDR3 in amino acids: CASSLSVSEQFF. CDR3 in DNA: TGTGCCAGCAGTTTATCGGTTTCTGAGCAGTTCTTC.

The chain employs TRBV29-1 and TRBJ2-7, with TRBD2 matching 14 bases. This CDR3 is 17 amino acids long. CDR1 and CDR2 (germline): SQVTM, ANQGSEA. V was pared by 1 base and J by 2 bases, with 7 bases of the junction left unmatched. The CDR3 reads CSVEVGGLAGAPYEQYF. The CDR3 DNA sequence: TGCAGCGTTGAAGTAGGGGGACTAGCGGGGGCCCCCTACGAGCAGTACTTC.

This clone was seen more than once but under ten times. The chain is built from TRBV19 and TRBJ2-7, with D possibly TRBD1 on 6 matching bases. Germline V gene lookup returns CDR1 LNHDA and CDR2 SQIVND (reference sequence). This CDR3 contains 15 residues. V lost 5 bases to trimming and J lost 3 bases, with 17 bases between them. The CDR3 here is CASSWDGRDNYEQYF. CDR3 sequence (DNA): TGTGCCAGTAGTTGGGATGGAAGGGACAACTACGAGCAGTACTTC.

This chain connects TRBV5-4 to TRBJ1-6; 9 nucleotides agree with TRBD1. Trimming took 3 bases from V and 7 from J; bases not matched to a gene: 8. Germline CDR1 reads SGHNT; CDR2 reads YYREEE (reference sequence). CDR3 length: 16 amino acids. CDR3 residues: CASSSGGDRGNSPLHF. The CDR3 nucleotides are TGTGCCAGCAGCTCGGGGGGCGACAGGGGGAATTCACCCCTCCACTTT.

The chain carries TRBV14 and TRBJ1-3, with D uncertain. CDR3 length: 14 residues. Trimming took 3 bases from V and 4 from J, leaving 10 bases between them. CDR1 and CDR2 from the germline V gene are SGHDN and FVKESK. The CDR3 DNA follows: TGTGCCAGCAGCCAGGCCAGCAGGGGAAACACCATATATTTT. Residues: CASSQASRGNTIYF.